This T cell receptor (beta chain) was profiled in a study of CD8 T cells in ankylosing spondylitis. Findings of the study overall: A TCR beta motif made of about eight highly homologous variants seemed typical of ankylosing spondylitis blood.

From the 5' RACE reads, TCRdb called clonotypes with MiXCR, one entry per CDR3 protein. The table has 700,000 to 1,000,000 distinct CDR3 sequences, approximately 12% seen once. The CDR3 covers 14 residues. The V end was cut by 6 bases, the J end by 7 bases, with 18 bases between. The germline CDR1 and CDR2 sequences are MNHEY and SVGEGT. Concerning this clonotype: The antigen remains unidentified.

This sequence originates from a male donor with ankylosing spondylitis. Sequenced material: blood, either unsorted or a sorted T cell fraction (not recorded which). The chain couples TRBV6-2 or TRBV6-3 to TRBJ1-1; the D is unclear. This CDR3 reads CASRERRPRGEAFF. CDR3 sequence (DNA): TGTGCCAGCAGAGAAAGACGTCCCCGGGGTGAAGCTTTCTTT.